Each of the 14 T cell receptor beta chains below was sequenced from the same sample in a study of chemoradiotherapy in HPV16-positive cancers. Repertoires were generated with immunoSEQ multiplex PCR, while TCRdb's copy carries only in-frame clones and drops some. Of around 5,000 clones in the sample, roughly 90% are singletons; the top ten hold about 4.5%. Material: tumor tissue, obtained from a patient who underwent chemoradiotherapy. These TCRs come from a human donor with HPV-associated anogenital cancer.

The chain joins TRBV2 to TRBJ2-7, with unresolved D. V lost 3 bases and J 7 bases, leaving 16 bases between the germline ends. The V gene's germline CDR1 is SNHLY and CDR2 FYNNEI. The CDR3 covers 14 residues. CDR3 sequence: CASSDLVGSGEQYF. The CDR3, as DNA: TGTGCCAGCAGTGATTTAGTGGGCTCTGGGGAGCAGTACTTC.

The rearrangement joins TRBV7-3 to TRBJ2-2, with a weak D call TRBD1 (5 bases). CDR3 length: 18 residues. Germline V gives CDR1 SGHTA, CDR2 FQGTGA. V lost 1 base and J lost 2, with 17 bases in between. CDR3 DNA sequence: TGTGCCAGCAGCTTAAGGGCCAGCAGGGTGGATAACACCGGGGAGCTGTTTTTT. Residues: CASSLRASRVDNTGELFF.

The chain employs TRBV6-6 and TRBJ2-7; possible D gene TRBD1, 6 bases. The CDR3 loop spans 14 amino acids. Germline V gene data show CDR1 as MNHNY and CDR2 as SVGAGI (reference sequence). V dropped 6 bases and J dropped 2 bases, with 14 bases sitting between them. CDR3 amino acids: CASRSTGKTYEQYF. Here the CDR3 DNA reads TGTGCCAGCAGATCAACAGGGAAGACCTACGAGCAGTACTTC.

The chain is built from TRBV7-2 and TRBJ2-1; D is unresolved. The length of the CDR3 is 15 residues. CDR1 and CDR2 from the germline V gene are SGHTA and FQGNSA. V was pared by 5 bases and J by 5 bases, with 16 bases between. Here the CDR3 reads CASSQNAERNNEQFF. CDR3 DNA sequence: TGTGCCAGCAGCCAAAATGCAGAGAGGAACAATGAGCAGTTCTTC.

The chain has TRBV2 and TRBJ2-1, with 9 nucleotides matching TRBD1. Germline V gene sequence: CDR1 SNHLY, CDR2 FYNNEI. The V and J ends lost 4 bases and 10 bases, in that order; junction bases with no gene match: 8. This CDR3 spans 14 amino acids. The CDR3 DNA is TGTGCCAGCAGTGGGGGGACAGGGTTTGGGGAGCAGTTCTTC. It codes for CASSGGTGFGEQFF.

This chain uses TRBV7-2 with TRBJ2-7; 10 nucleotides match TRBD2. CDR3 length equals 16 residues. J lost 3 bases, V lost 0 bases, and 5 bases had no gene match. The germline V gene encodes CDR1 SGHTA and CDR2 FQGNSA. The CDR3 nucleotides are TGTGCCAGCAGCTTAGCGGCTAGCGGGGGATTCTACGAGCAGTACTTC. Its protein product is CASSLAASGGFYEQYF.

This chain joins TRBV19 and TRBJ1-5; a weak D match, TRBD1 (5 bases). CDR1 LNHDA and CDR2 SQIVND come from the germline V gene (reference sequence). CDR3 length: 17 residues. Trimming pared 8 bases from V and 2 bases from J, leaving 22 bases between. The CDR3 reads CASSDLSGTYGNQPQHF. DNA for the CDR3: TGTGCCAGTTCCGACCTTTCCGGGACCTATGGCAATCAGCCCCAGCATTTT.

This clone was recorded once. The chain joins TRBV29-1 to TRBJ2-7, with D tentatively TRBD1 (5 bases). The CDR3 loop spans 12 amino acids. Germline V gene sequence: CDR1 SQVTM, CDR2 ANQGSEA. V shed 3 bases and J shed 3 bases, with 9 bases lying between them. The CDR3 reads CSVEGQGYEQYF. CDR3 in DNA: TGCAGCGTTGAGGGGCAGGGCTACGAGCAGTACTTC.

This clone was found once. This sequence joins TRBV6-6 and TRBJ2-7; 11 bases fit TRBD2. Germline V gene data show CDR1 as MNHNY and CDR2 as SVGAGI (reference sequence). The CDR3 extends over 14 amino acids. Losses at the gene ends were 5 bases for V and 6 bases for J; bases not matched to a gene: 6. CDR3 in DNA: TGTGCCAGCAGTAAGGGACTAGCGGTAGGCGAGCAGTACTTC. Translation: CASSKGLAVGEQYF.

The V gene is TRBV28, the J gene TRBJ1-5, with D possibly matching TRBD1 (5 bases). The germline V and J ends were trimmed by 3 bases and 3 bases, with 15 bases remaining between them. The CDR3 covers 16 residues. Germline V gene sequence: CDR1 MDHEN, CDR2 SYDVKM. The CDR3 nucleotides read TGTGCCAGCAGTTTGGCGAGGGGCCTTTACAATCAGCCCCAGCATTTT. Translating it yields CASSLARGLYNQPQHF.

The V and J genes are TRBV9 and TRBJ2-7; D remains unclear. Between the trimmed V and J ends, which lost 0 bases and 3 bases, there was a span of 10 bases. The CDR3 length is 14 residues. The germline V gene has CDR1 SGDLS and CDR2 YYNGEE. This CDR3 reads CASSVVPSSYEQYF. As DNA, the CDR3 is TGTGCCAGCAGCGTAGTCCCCAGTAGCTACGAGCAGTACTTC. Drawing the rest from reference TRBV9 and TRBJ2-7, the complete variable domain is DSGVTQTPKHLITATGQRVTLRCSPRSGDLSVYWYQQSLDQGLQFLIQYYNGEERAKGNILERFSAQQFPDLHSELNLSSLELGDSALYFCASSVVPSSYEQYFGPGTRLTVT.

V is TRBV27 and J is TRBJ2-2, with D tentatively TRBD1 (6 bases). Trimming cost V 6 bases and J 8 bases, with 13 bases left between them. This CDR3 contains 13 residues. In germline, CDR1 is MNHEY, CDR2 SMNVEV (reference sequence). The CDR3 reads CASRLQGKGELFF. Written as DNA, the CDR3 is TGTGCCAGCAGGCTACAGGGAAAAGGGGAGCTGTTTTTT.

The chain uses TRBV7-2 and TRBJ2-7; 8 nucleotides match TRBD1. Germline V gene sequence: CDR1 SGHTA, CDR2 FQGNSA. The J segment lost 9 bases and the V segment lost 5 bases, leaving 12 bases of the junction unmatched. This CDR3 comprises 14 residues. Here the CDR3 reads CASSPWTGIVAQYF. CDR3 DNA: TGTGCCAGCAGCCCTTGGACAGGGATAGTGGCGCAGTACTTC.

V is TRBV6-1 and J is TRBJ2-7, with 7 bases fitting TRBD1. Trimming cost V 6 bases and J 2 bases; bases outside gene matches: 4. CDR1 MNHNS and CDR2 SASEGT come from the germline V gene. This CDR3 is built from 13 residues. In DNA form, the CDR3 reads TGTGCCAGCAGCGTGGACAGGACCTACGAGCAGTACTTC. Amino acids: CASSVDRTYEQYF.